These 10 T cell receptor beta chains originate from one sample sequenced in a study of T-cell memory formation after mild COVID-19. TCRdb re-called the 5' RACE reads with MiXCR, one entry per CDR3 protein. The table lists roughly 450,000 distinct CDR3 sequences, around a sixth of them singletons. What was sequenced was PBMCs or a T cell subset sorted from them (not recorded which). The source is an adult woman who had mild COVID-19 (a few samples of this study predate the infection). Cell type and time point are not known.

This clonotype was seen a handful of times. The chain has TRBV12-3 or TRBV12-4 and TRBJ2-1; 9 bases fit TRBD1. The CDR3 covers 16 residues. With V trimmed by 5 bases and J by 6 bases, 11 bases remained unmatched. The CDR3 bases are TGTGCCAGCAGTCCATCACCGGGACAGGGACGCAATGAGCAGTTCTTC. Translation gives CASSPSPGQGRNEQFF.

The chain couples TRBV12-3 or TRBV12-4 to TRBJ2-7; D gene ambiguous. V lost 5 bases to trimming and J lost 5 bases, with 16 bases between them. CDR3 length: 14 amino acids. The CDR3 loop is CASSPPRDSNEQYF. The CDR3, as DNA: TGTGCCAGCAGTCCCCCTAGGGATTCGAACGAGCAGTACTTC.

This CDR3 reads CATRGNNEQFF. The CDR3 DNA sequence: TGTGCCACCAGGGGCAACAATGAGCAGTTCTTC. This sequence joins TRBV24-1 and TRBJ2-1; D is ambiguous. Per the germline V gene, CDR1 is KGHDR and CDR2 is SFDVKD. This CDR3 has 11 residues. V lost 7 bases to trimming and J lost 5 bases, with 5 bases between them.

This clonotype occurred many times. The V gene is TRBV5-1, the J gene TRBJ2-1; a possible D gene is TRBD2 (6 bases). The germline V and J ends were trimmed by 4 bases and 7 bases, with 15 bases remaining between them. This CDR3 contains 14 residues. Looked up from germline, CDR1 is SGHRS and CDR2 is YFSETQ. CDR3 sequence: CASSAEEGSNEQFF. DNA of the CDR3: TGCGCCAGCAGCGCCGAGGAGGGATCGAATGAGCAGTTCTTC.

J is TRBJ1-3 and V is TRBV7-2, with 7 positions matching TRBD1. The CDR3 has 14 amino acids. Per the germline V gene, CDR1 is SGHTA and CDR2 is FQGNSA. Losses at the gene ends were 3 bases for V and 4 bases for J; bases not matched to a gene: 3. The CDR3 loop is CASSLTGIGNTIYF. The CDR3 coding sequence is TGTGCCAGCAGCTTGACAGGGATCGGAAACACCATATATTTT.

There are many counts of this clonotype. This chain uses TRBV6-5 with TRBJ2-3; 8 nucleotides line up with TRBD2. Germline assignment: CDR1 MNHEY and CDR2 SVGAGI. V was clipped by 2 bases and J by 3 bases; unmatched bases: 4. The CDR3 runs to 15 residues. The chain's CDR3 is CASSYSRGGTDTQYF. DNA of the CDR3: TGTGCCAGCAGTTACAGCCGGGGGGGGACAGATACGCAGTATTTT.

This clonotype was seen many times. The V gene is TRBV24-1, the J gene TRBJ1-1; D not certain. The V end was cut by 2 bases, the J end by 0 bases, with 6 bases between. The V gene's germline CDR1 is KGHDR and CDR2 SFDVKD. CDR3 length: 14 residues. The CDR3 loop is CATSDSGMNTEAFF. In DNA form, the CDR3 reads TGTGCCACCAGTGATTCTGGAATGAACACTGAAGCTTTCTTT.

This clonotype was counted between two and nine times. The chain couples TRBV20-1 to TRBJ2-7; 11 bases align to TRBD2. The CDR3 loop spans 14 amino acids. From germline, CDR1 is DFQATT and CDR2 SNEGSKA (reference sequence). V dropped 5 bases and J dropped 5; count of bases not matched to a gene: 8. The CDR3 sequence: CSAETSGKIHEQYF. The CDR3 nucleotides read TGCAGTGCTGAGACTAGCGGGAAAATCCACGAGCAGTACTTC.

The chain joins TRBV5-1 to TRBJ2-3; D may be TRBD1 or TRBD2 (5 bases each). There are 15 residues in the CDR3. V lost 7 bases, J lost 5 bases, and 20 bases lay in between. Per germline, CDR1 SGHRS and CDR2 YFSETQ. Written as DNA, the CDR3 is TGCGCCAGCGGAGTAAGGGGACGGGGTAAAGATACGCAGTATTTT. Protein product: CASGVRGRGKDTQYF.

The chain combines TRBV5-4 with TRBJ1-4; a weak D match, TRBD1 (6 bases). Germline assignment: CDR1 SGHNT and CDR2 YYREEE (reference sequence). The CDR3 extends over 15 amino acids. Trimming took off 3 bases at V and 2 bases at J, with 11 bases between the two ends. Here the CDR3 reads CASSSVGATNEKLFF. CDR3 coding DNA: TGTGCCAGCAGCTCCGTGGGGGCCACTAATGAAAAACTGTTTTTT.